The clone carrying this TCR beta chain was recorded at least ten times. The antigen is unknown. This sample was included in a study of T-cell memory formation after mild COVID-19. Regarding the study as a whole: Still unconfirmed is whether the second-wave clones peaking on day 37 recognized SARS-CoV-2.

TCRdb reanalysed the 5' RACE reads using MiXCR and keeps one entry per CDR3 protein. Among about 360,000 distinct CDR3 sequences listed, 13% to 15% were seen once. This CDR3 contains 16 residues. Germline loops: CDR1 SGHVS, CDR2 FQNEAQ. Trimming took 0 bases from V and 6 from J, leaving 15 bases between them. V gene TRBV7-8 combines with J gene TRBJ2-1; D possibly matches TRBD1 or TRBD2 (5 bases each). This receptor was obtained from a man aged 18 to 30 who had mild COVID-19 (a few samples of this study predate the infection). Cell type and time point are not known. Input material: PBMCs or a T cell subset sorted from them (not recorded which). The CDR3: CASSLAEATAVNEQFF. The CDR3 DNA is TGTGCCAGCAGCTTAGCGGAGGCGACAGCGGTCAATGAGCAGTTCTTC.